This T cell receptor (beta chain) was profiled in a study of cytomegalovirus exposure and HLA in healthy donors. Notes on the study in general: Compared with the approximately 700-donor mean, an Asian-associated ancestry cluster reportedly had fewer N-insertions, according to a later analysis. DRB1 showed the most TCR associations and HLA-C the fewest in a later analysis, as rates varied by HLA locus. The study labeled fewer than 200 TCR beta chains cytomegalovirus-associated.

With regard to this clone: Its antigen is undetermined.

This CDR3 contains 15 residues. Germline CDR1 is SGHAT and CDR2 is FQNNGV. The junction had 8 bases not matched to a gene; V was cut back by 5 bases and J by 3 bases. The PCR contained 60 Vbeta and 13 Jbeta primers. TCRdb's table, derived via immunoSEQ multiplex PCR, lists solely in-frame clones and lacks some. The sample gives 150,000 to 200,000 clones, approximately 83% of which show up once; 7.5% to 10% is in the top ten. Those who donated were healthy bone marrow donors. Input material: PBMCs. This TCR was sampled from a man between 18 and 29 years old in good health and CMV-seropositive. The V gene is TRBV11-2, the J gene TRBJ1-2, with 8 bases matching TRBD1. The CDR3 loop is CASSPIRTGHYGYTF. In nucleotides, the CDR3 is TGTGCCAGCAGCCCTATTCGGACAGGGCACTATGGCTACACCTTC.